This TCR beta chain comes out of a study of type 1 regulatory T cells. Study as a whole: T-allo10 is an in vitro-generated, Tr1-enriched CD4 T cell product specific for alloantigen.

General study points: Compared with non-Tr1 cells, Tr1 cells showed a narrower TCR repertoire.

This CDR3 is 13 amino acids long. The ends were cut back, 6 bases at V and 4 bases at J, with 10 bases in the middle. This clonotype occurred many times. As yet, its antigen is unknown. MiXCR, run by TCRdb on the reads, gives a single entry per CDR3 protein. This table has about 42,000 distinct CDR3 sequences, 10% to 15% appearing once. The receptor comes from a human donor in good health. Sample: cultured non-Tr1 T cells, either the whole culture or a sorted T cell fraction (not recorded which). J is TRBJ1-3 and V is TRBV12-3 or TRBV12-4; maybe TRBD1 (5 bases). The CDR3 DNA follows: TGTGCCAGCAGCAAGGACACAGGAAACACCATATATTTT. This codes for CASSKDTGNTIYF.